The rows below give T cell receptor beta chains drawn from one sample of a study of blood T cell repertoires in COVID-19. The protocol was immunoSEQ multiplex PCR, while the TCRdb copy is restricted to in-frame clones and leaves out a portion. The table lists some 340,000 clones, more than 85% of them singletons. The specimen was PBMCs or T cells enriched from blood (not recorded which). These receptors were collected from a woman aged 25-40 years who had been exposed to COVID-19. Both conserved end residues are part of each CDR3. D genes are given only for firm matches. Size values are once, few and many counts, or a class for expanded clones, and some rows have none.

>TRBD1|17|TRBV28|.|TRBJ1-5
CASSETRGPGGNQPQHF
TGTGCCAGCAGTGAGACCAGGGGGCCCGGAGGTAATCAGCCCCAGCATTTT
>.|13|TRBV18|.|TRBJ1-1
CASSVSENTEAFF
TGTGCCAGCTCTGTCAGTGAGAACACTGAAGCTTTCTTT
>TRBD1|17|TRBV18|.|TRBJ1-2
CASSPGSDRGPFYGYTF
TGTGCCAGCTCACCGGGGTCCGACAGGGGCCCCTTCTATGGCTACACCTTC
>TRBD1|16|TRBV19|once|TRBJ2-2
CASSMSPARGPGELFF
TGTGCCAGTAGTATGTCCCCGGCCAGGGGGCCCGGGGAGCTGTTTTTT
>TRBD1|13|TRBV10-2|once|TRBJ1-3
CASRGQGGNTIYF
TGCGCCAGCAGAGGACAGGGGGGAAACACCATATATTTT
>.|13|TRBV2|.|TRBJ1-2
CASSDRVNYGYTF
TGTGCCAGCAGTGACAGGGTTAACTATGGCTACACCTTC
>.|13|TRBV6-2/TRBV6-3|.|TRBJ1-5
CASSWLINQPQHF
TGTGCCAGCAGTTGGCTTATCAATCAGCCCCAGCATTTT
>TRBD2|15|TRBV6-1|.|TRBJ2-1
CASSDPRGGMDEQFF
TGTGCCAGCAGTGATCCCCGGGGGGGCATGGATGAGCAGTTCTTC
>.|21|TRBV14|.|TRBJ2-3
CASSQANLIPPFGPFLPTQYF
TGTGCCAGCAGCCAAGCGAACCTTATCCCCCCCTTTGGGCCCTTTCTACCTACGCAGTATTTT
>TRBD1|19|TRBV7-9|.|TRBJ1-2
CASSPIFGGQGAFGRGYTF
TGTGCCAGCAGCCCAATTTTCGGGGGACAGGGGGCGTTTGGCCGGGGCTACACCTTC
>.|17|TRBV21-1|.|TRBJ2-3
CASSPQGAGGLKDTQYF
TGTGCCAGCAGCCCCCAAGGAGCGGGGGGGCTTAAAGATACGCAGTATTTT
>TRBD2|19|TRBV7-3|.|TRBJ2-2
CASSLKSRLAGATGGELFF
TGTGCCAGCAGCTTAAAATCCCGACTAGCGGGGGCTACCGGCGGGGAGCTGTTTTTT
>TRBD1|15|TRBV10-3|.|TRBJ1-1
CAISGSTGGTTEAFF
TGTGCCATCAGTGGGTCGACAGGGGGAACCACTGAAGCTTTCTTT
>.|12|TRBV2|.|TRBJ1-2
CASSTDSYGYTF
TGTGCCAGCAGTACCGACAGCTATGGCTACACCTTC
>.|15|TRBV13|.|TRBJ1-1
CASSDPSGSGTEAFF
TGTGCCAGCAGCGACCCGTCGGGGAGCGGAACTGAAGCTTTCTTT
>.|17|TRBV9|.|TRBJ2-1
CASSTNARLGRYNEQFF
TGTGCCAGCAGCACTAACGCGAGACTAGGGAGATACAATGAGCAGTTCTTC
>.|14|TRBV4-1|.|TRBJ1-4
CASSQDGGHEKLFF
TGCGCCAGCAGCCAGGACGGGGGGCATGAAAAACTGTTTTTT
>.|16|TRBV5-1|.|TRBJ1-4
CASSFGQPSRNEKLFF
TGCGCCAGCAGCTTCGGACAGCCCTCCCGGAATGAAAAACTGTTTTTT
>TRBD1|15|TRBV14|.|TRBJ1-6
CASSLRDRGGSPLHF
TGTGCCAGCAGCCTCCGGGACAGGGGTGGTTCACCCCTCCACTTT
>.|16|TRBV18|once|TRBJ1-3
CASSPPALLRGNTIYF
TGTGCCAGCTCACCACCGGCGCTTTTGAGGGGAAACACCATATATTTT
>TRBD1|15|TRBV25-1|.|TRBJ1-2
CASSEYQGASYGYTF
TGTGCCAGCAGTGAATATCAGGGGGCGAGCTATGGCTACACCTTC
>TRBD1|12|TRBV4-3|.|TRBJ1-2
CASSLRQGGYTF
TGCGCCAGCAGCCTCAGACAGGGAGGCTACACCTTC
>.|14|TRBV30|.|TRBJ2-7
CARLGSGGDYEQYF
TGTGCCCGCCTTGGCTCGGGCGGGGACTACGAGCAGTACTTC
>.|14|TRBV7-2|.|TRBJ2-7
CASSLAPRGTEQYF
TGTGCCAGCAGCTTAGCCCCTAGGGGTACCGAGCAGTACTTC
>.|14|TRBV6-5|.|TRBJ1-2
CASSYATSFYGYTF
TGTGCCAGCAGTTACGCCACCAGTTTTTATGGCTACACCTTC
>TRBD1|12|TRBV29-1|.|TRBJ2-7
CSVDEGGAEQYF
TGCAGCGTTGACGAAGGGGGCGCCGAGCAGTACTTC
>.|14|TRBV3-1/TRBV3-2|few|TRBJ2-7
CASSAMTPYYEQYF
TGTGCCAGCAGCGCCATGACACCGTACTACGAGCAGTACTTC
>.|13|TRBV6-5|.|TRBJ2-7
CASSNSASYEQYF
TGTGCCAGCAGTAATAGCGCCTCCTACGAGCAGTACTTC
>.|16|TRBV5-1|.|TRBJ2-1
CASSYTLEGLNNEQFF
TGCGCCAGCAGCTACACGCTGGAGGGGCTCAACAATGAGCAGTTCTTC
>.|14|TRBV5-1|.|TRBJ1-2
CASSLISRLYGYTF
TGCGCCAGCAGCTTGATATCGAGACTATATGGCTACACCTTC
>TRBD2|16|TRBV9|.|TRBJ2-1
CASSVLSLAGNNEQFF
TGTGCCAGCAGCGTATTGAGTCTAGCGGGGAACAATGAGCAGTTCTTC
>.|16|TRBV21-1|.|TRBJ2-1
CASSKVALGTVHEQFF
.
>.|12|TRBV29-1|.|TRBJ2-3
CSVSRHADTQYF
TGCAGCGTCTCCAGACATGCAGATACGCAGTATTTT
>.|13|TRBV18|.|TRBJ1-2
CASSPDRNYGYTF
TGTGCCAGCTCACCAGACAGGAACTATGGCTACACCTTC
>.|17|TRBV14|.|TRBJ2-3
CASSQNWLGLSTDTQYF
TGTGCCAGCAGCCAGAACTGGCTAGGACTTAGCACAGATACGCAGTATTTT
>.|16|TRBV7-9|.|TRBJ1-1
CAVPLGMDSLNTEAFF
TGTGCCGTGCCTTTGGGTATGGACAGTCTGAACACTGAAGCTTTCTTT
>TRBD1|17|TRBV7-2|.|TRBJ2-3
CASSSSYRDRYTDTQYF
TGTGCCAGCAGCTCATCATACCGGGACAGGTACACAGATACGCAGTATTTT
>.|14|TRBV7-9|.|TRBJ1-1
CASSKNTGPTEAFF
TGTGCCAGCAGCAAAAATACAGGGCCCACTGAAGCTTTCTTT
>TRBD2|15|TRBV4-1|.|TRBJ2-7
CASSQGTSGGYEQYF
TGCGCCAGCAGCCAGGGGACTAGCGGGGGCTACGAGCAGTACTTC
>.|13|TRBV7-9|.|TRBJ2-7
CASSLETRSEQYF
TGTGCCAGCAGCTTAGAAACTAGGAGTGAGCAGTACTTC
>.|15|TRBV2|.|TRBJ1-1
CASRRPGGGSTEAFF
TGTGCCAGCAGGCGCCCTGGGGGCGGGAGCACTGAAGCTTTCTTT
>.|17|TRBV4-2|.|TRBJ2-3
CASSQAAHDKYTDTQYF
TGTGCCAGCAGCCAAGCTGCCCATGACAAATACACAGATACGCAGTATTTT
>TRBD1|16|TRBV4-2|.|TRBJ1-5
CASSQWSGTGEQPQHF
TGTGCCAGCAGCCAATGGTCCGGGACAGGGGAACAGCCCCAGCATTTT
>TRBD2|16|TRBV2|.|TRBJ2-1
CASRARLAGGYNEQFF
TGTGCCAGCAGGGCCCGCCTAGCGGGGGGCTACAATGAGCAGTTCTTC
>TRBD2|15|TRBV15|.|TRBJ2-7
CATSTGTSGYAEQYF
TGTGCCACCTCCACCGGGACTAGCGGGTATGCCGAGCAGTACTTC
>.|14|TRBV5-1|.|TRBJ1-3
CASTVDSPGNTIYF
TGCGCCAGCACCGTTGACAGTCCTGGAAACACCATATATTTT
>.|15|TRBV2|.|TRBJ2-1
CASSEMVAEYNEQFF
TGTGCCAGCAGTGAAATGGTAGCGGAATACAATGAGCAGTTCTTC
>TRBD1|15|TRBV5-1|few|TRBJ2-3
CASSPRDRGTDTQYF
TGCGCCAGCAGCCCCCGGGACAGGGGCACAGATACGCAGTATTTT
>.|13|TRBV18|.|TRBJ1-2
CASSPSSGFGYTF
TGTGCCAGCTCCCCTTCCTCGGGGTTTGGCTACACCTTC
>TRBD2|18|TRBV7-9|.|TRBJ2-4
CASSPRLAGGPSKNIQYF
TGTGCCAGCAGCCCTAGACTAGCGGGGGGCCCCTCCAAAAACATTCAGTACTTC
>TRBD1|15|TRBV19|.|TRBJ1-2
CASSMPDRAWSGYTF
TGTGCCAGTAGTATGCCGGACAGGGCTTGGAGTGGCTACACCTTC
>.|12|TRBV11-2|.|TRBJ1-2
CASSLGGNGYTF
TGTGCCAGCAGCTTAGGAGGAAATGGCTACACCTTC
>.|14|TRBV5-1|.|TRBJ1-3
CASSFGSLGNTIYF
TGCGCCAGCAGCTTTGGGAGCTTGGGAAACACCATATATTTT
>TRBD1|15|TRBV7-8|.|TRBJ2-7
CASSSRGGASYEQYF
TGTGCCAGCAGCTCGCGAGGGGGCGCCTCCTACGAGCAGTACTTC
>.|14|TRBV5-1|.|TRBJ2-2
CASSAEGNTGELFF
TGCGCCAGCAGCGCGGAAGGGAACACCGGGGAGCTGTTTTTT
>.|14|TRBV7-9|.|TRBJ2-7
CASSLAGSPYEQYF
TGTGCCAGCAGCTTAGCCGGGTCGCCCTACGAGCAGTACTTC
>.|11|TRBV25-1|.|TRBJ2-5
CASRLQETQYF
TGTGCCAGCAGACTTCAAGAGACCCAGTACTTC
>.|16|TRBV18|.|TRBJ1-3
CASSPPSRGAGNTIYF
TGTGCCAGCTCACCGCCTAGCAGGGGAGCCGGAAACACCATATATTTT